These T cell receptor beta chains were read from a single sample in a study of CD4 T cells in relation to SARS-CoV-2 and coronaviruses. Profiled with immunoSEQ multiplex PCR; TCRdb holds only in-frame clones, not every one. The sample includes 26,000 or so clones, roughly 73% of them seen just once. These receptors have no known antigen. The specimen was CD4+ T cells from PBMCs, cultured in vitro. The receptors derive from a human donor in good health. Each CDR3 is given without its conserved first and last residue. Fields, in order: V gene, J gene, CDR3 protein.

TRBV5-4	TRBJ2-7	ASSSLGRGVYEQY
TRBV11-2	TRBJ2-7	ASRPAFRSYEQY
TRBV7-2	TRBJ2-5	ASSSRRLAGLETQY
TRBV30	TRBJ2-1	AWSVTSGLNEQF
TRBV18	TRBJ2-5	ASSPSPGTGLGLQETQY
TRBV20-1	TRBJ1-1	SASGAGQNTEAF
TRBV28	TRBJ1-4	ASSQNPWGENNEKLF
TRBV6-6	TRBJ1-4	ASSYLGEPDEKLF
TRBV7-3	TRBJ1-1	ASSLTGEGTEAF
TRBV19	TRBJ1-2	ASSTSQVWGAGYT
TRBV13	TRBJ2-1	ASSRPGVGRQF
TRBV6-5	TRBJ1-2	ASSYSGQRYYGYT
TRBV7-2	TRBJ1-2	ASSPAAGGSDRYGYT
TRBV4-3	TRBJ2-1	ASSQETGVPYNEQF
TRBV5-1	TRBJ1-3	ASSVGLAGNTIY
TRBV5-4	TRBJ1-2	ASSSKYRQGVHGYT
TRBV11-2	TRBJ2-7	ASSFGAGLGEQY
TRBV7-8	TRBJ1-2	ASSDRRVGAGDGYT
TRBV7-2	TRBJ2-7	ASSSGLALGEQY
TRBV5-1	TRBJ2-5	ASSLWDRAQETQY
TRBV4-2	TRBJ2-1	ASSQEVWNEQF
TRBV9	TRBJ2-6	ASSVRQGASSGANVLT
TRBV7-2	TRBJ1-2	ASSLELLGHADYGYT
TRBV27	TRBJ2-5	ASSLQRDPETQY
TRBV7-7	TRBJ2-1	ASSSGLGLAGGSQNEQF
TRBV7-9	TRBJ2-3	ASGNGIGTDTQY
TRBV7-2	TRBJ2-5	ASTPAGGVLETQY
TRBV2	TRBJ2-7	ASSELPSRYEQY
TRBV10-3	TRBJ2-2	AISTLAGSTGELF
TRBV12-3/TRBV12-4	TRBJ1-2	ASSLVQGYGYT
TRBV25-1	TRBJ2-7	ASSKQGASYEQY
TRBV6-5	TRBJ1-2	ASSYDGTNYGYT
TRBV28	TRBJ2-5	ASRTGGAGEGETQY
TRBV6-5	TRBJ1-4	ASSYSGATNEKLF
TRBV6-5	TRBJ1-3	ASSYHPNSGNTIY
TRBV19	TRBJ1-4	ASSGRYEKLF
TRBV24-1	TRBJ2-1	ATSDSSGGASHEQF
TRBV19	TRBJ2-4	ASSIVGVLAKNIQY
TRBV7-2	TRBJ1-5	ASSLVYGQPQH
TRBV5-1	TRBJ1-4	ASRIQGADEKLF
TRBV29-1	TRBJ1-2	SVDEPLT
TRBV2	TRBJ1-1	ASSRTRDTEAF
TRBV6-2/TRBV6-3	TRBJ2-7	ASSYSSGGRSSYEQY
TRBV6-6	TRBJ1-1	ASSYSDRAGEAF
TRBV4-2	TRBJ2-1	ASSQARGRPDEQF
TRBV7-9	TRBJ2-2	ASSQGLAVTAGELF
TRBV5-5	TRBJ1-1	ASSLQTQDEAF
TRBV11-3	TRBJ2-3	ASSNQPTSTDTQY
TRBV10-3	TRBJ2-3	AISAGLATDTQY
TRBV4-1	TRBJ2-5	ASSQPRPSGSKETQY